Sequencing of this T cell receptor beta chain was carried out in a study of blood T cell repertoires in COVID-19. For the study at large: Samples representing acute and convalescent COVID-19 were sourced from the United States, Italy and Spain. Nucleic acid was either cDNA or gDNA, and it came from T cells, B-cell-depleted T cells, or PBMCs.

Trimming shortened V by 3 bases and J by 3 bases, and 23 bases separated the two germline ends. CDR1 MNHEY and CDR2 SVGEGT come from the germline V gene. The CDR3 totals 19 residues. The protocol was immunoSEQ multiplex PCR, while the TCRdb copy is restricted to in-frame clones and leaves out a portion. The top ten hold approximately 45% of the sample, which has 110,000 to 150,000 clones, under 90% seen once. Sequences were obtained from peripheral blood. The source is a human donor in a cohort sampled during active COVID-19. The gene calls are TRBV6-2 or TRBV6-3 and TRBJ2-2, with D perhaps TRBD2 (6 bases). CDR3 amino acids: CASSYLPDSGAAHTGELFF. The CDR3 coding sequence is TGTGCCAGCAGTTATCTGCCCGACTCGGGAGCGGCCCACACCGGGGAGCTGTTTTTT.